The 2 T cell receptor beta chains below come from one sample, sequenced in a study of blood T cell repertoires in COVID-19. Libraries were prepared by immunoSEQ multiplex PCR; TCRdb keeps only in-frame clonotypes and omits some of them. The sample includes about 81,000 clones, 80% to 90% of them seen just once. The specimen was peripheral blood. Receptor source: a woman older than 75 with acute or convalescent COVID-19.

This chain uses TRBV19 with TRBJ1-2; 9 bases line up with TRBD1. With V trimmed by 7 bases and J by 4 bases, 13 bases remained unmatched. CDR1 and CDR2 (germline): LNHDA, SQIVND (reference sequence). The CDR3 runs 16 residues. This chain's CDR3 is CASNPSTGGASYGYTF. DNA of the CDR3: TGTGCCAGTAACCCCTCTACAGGGGGCGCGAGCTATGGCTACACCTTC.

This clone was counted a single time. The J gene is TRBJ1-5, the V gene TRBV19; TRBD1 matches 9 bases. The CDR3 has 17 amino acids. From germline, CDR1 is LNHDA and CDR2 SQIVND (reference sequence). V lost 3 bases, J lost 2 bases, and 8 bases stayed unmatched. The CDR3 protein is CASSIPPTGGGNQPQHF. The CDR3 DNA sequence: TGTGCCAGTAGTATCCCTCCGACAGGGGGTGGCAATCAGCCCCAGCATTTT. Full variable domain (rest looked up from reference TRBV19 and TRBJ1-5): DGGITQSPKYLFRKEGQNVTLSCEQNLNHDAMYWYRQDPGQGLRLIYYSQIVNDFQKGDIAEGYSVSREKKESFPLTVTSAQKNPTAFYLCASSIPPTGGGNQPQHFGDGTRLSIL.